This T cell receptor (beta chain) was captured by sequencing in a study of T cell responses to AZD1222 COVID-19 vaccine. Between the trimmed V and J ends, which lost 2 bases and 3 bases, there was a span of 17 bases. CDR1 is MNHEY, CDR2 SVGAGI, per germline. This CDR3 comprises 16 residues. TCRdb's table, derived via immunoSEQ multiplex PCR, lists solely in-frame clones and lacks some. The sample lists 65,000 to 85,000 clones; 70% to 90% were seen once. The chain uses TRBV6-5 and TRBJ2-7; perhaps TRBD2 as D (7 bases). This TCR was recovered from an adult in good health. Sample: peripheral blood, taken on day 0 of AZD1222 vaccination. CDR3 DNA sequence: TGTGCCAGCAGTTACAGGGGGGGACGGACGAACTACGAGCAGTACTTC. Amino acid sequence: CASSYRGGRTNYEQYF.